The following is a T cell receptor (beta chain) sequence with its context. This sample was taken from a study of T-cell reconstitution after alpha-beta-depleted transplantation in children. Molecular barcoding with unique molecular identifiers was used for the TCRbeta library. TCRdb processed the PCR reads anew with MiXCR; each CDR3 protein has one entry. The table shows about 360,000 distinct CDR3 sequences, with 10% to 15% occurring only once. This CDR3 region has 16 residues. The V end lost 2 bases, the J end lost 7 bases, and 18 bases lay between the germline ends. CDR1 is KGHSH and CDR2 is LQKENI in the germline V gene.

The chain has TRBV18 and TRBJ2-1; D unclear. This clonotype originated in a human donor who donated a stem cell graft to a child with Fanconi anemia. The material sequenced was PBMCs, taken from the stem cell graft. Written as DNA, the CDR3 is TGTGCCAGCTCACCAAGGCAGAGGATAGAAATAAATGAGCAGTTCTTC. Translating it yields CASSPRQRIEINEQFF.